This is a list of T cell receptor beta chains from one sample in a study of blood T cell repertoires in COVID-19. This table comes from immunoSEQ multiplex PCR, and its TCRdb copy is limited to in-frame clones, with some not included. The sample includes some 220,000 clones, 80% of them seen just once. Sample: peripheral blood. The receptors shown here come from a human donor in a cohort sampled during active COVID-19. The CDR3 runs from the conserved cysteine through the conserved F or W. Fields, in order: J gene, V gene, clone size, D gene, CDR3 protein, CDR3 DNA. A D gene is named only where the DNA matches it firmly. The size entry is marked missing in some rows and otherwise reads once, few, many or a size class.

TRBJ1-1	TRBV29-1	.	.	CSVLPARGTEAFF	TGCAGCGTCCTCCCCGCCCGGGGGACTGAAGCTTTCTTT
TRBJ2-1	TRBV6-1	.	TRBD2	CASSESPGGGLRNNEQFF	TGTGCCAGCAGTGAATCACCCGGCGGGGGGTTAAGGAACAATGAGCAGTTCTTC
TRBJ2-7	TRBV6-5	.	TRBD1	CASLDRGPPYEQYF	TGTGCCAGTTTGGACAGGGGTCCCCCCTACGAGCAGTACTTC
TRBJ2-1	TRBV4-2	.	.	CASTPSGVAASYNEQFF	TGTGCCAGCACACCTTCGGGGGTAGCGGCCTCCTACAATGAGCAGTTCTTC
TRBJ1-1	TRBV5-1	.	TRBD1	CASSGQGLNTEAFF	TGCGCCAGCAGCGGACAGGGTTTGAACACTGAAGCTTTCTTT
TRBJ2-3	TRBV5-4	.	TRBD2	CASSFYLAGTLTDTQYF	TGTGCCAGCAGCTTTTACTTAGCGGGGACCCTCACAGATACGCAGTATTTT
TRBJ2-2	TRBV29-1	.	TRBD1	CSVEDGTGANTGELFF	TGCAGCGTTGAAGATGGGACAGGAGCGAACACCGGGGAGCTGTTTTTT
TRBJ2-7	TRBV7-8	.	.	CASSLGVSSHEQYF	TGTGCCAGCAGCTTAGGGGTTAGCAGTCACGAGCAGTACTTC
TRBJ1-2	TRBV19	.	TRBD1	CASSTIRGQGANYGYTF	TGTGCCAGTAGTACAATACGGGGACAGGGCGCGAACTATGGCTACACCTTC
TRBJ2-1	TRBV19	.	.	CATQDYPPIYEQFF	TGTGCCACTCAAGACTACCCTCCTATCTATGAGCAGTTCTTC
TRBJ2-2	TRBV28	.	TRBD2	CASSPGGTGELFF	TGTGCCAGCAGTCCCGGGGGGACCGGGGAGCTGTTTTTT
TRBJ2-2	TRBV7-2	.	TRBD2	CASSFSGGSVVGELFF	TGTGCCAGCAGCTTTAGCGGGGGGTCCGTAGTTGGGGAGCTGTTTTTT
TRBJ1-2	TRBV19	few	.	CASSASQGSYGYTF	TGTGCCAGTAGCGCTTCTCAGGGTAGCTATGGCTACACCTTC